Below are 30 T cell receptor beta chains sequenced from a single sample in a study of shared clonotypes between healthy human individuals (dated by TCRdb to 2020 to 2021). Libraries were constructed by the immunoSEQ multiplex PCR assay. TCRdb provides this immuneACCESS table in a form limited to in-frame rearrangements. Some clones are lacking; in checked studies, under half of them reflect an unresolved V gene, and why the rest are absent is not known. This sample lists under 600,000 clones; around 76% were detected once. The top ten hold more than 10% of the sample. Sequences were obtained from PBMCs. The source of these receptors is a woman aged 40 to 49 in good health. Some clones in this sample may be carry-over from other donors' samples.

In regard to this clone: The final CDR3 position lacks the conserved phenylalanine or tryptophan, pointing to a likely read error. J is TRBJ2-3 and V is TRBV28; 11 bases match TRBD2. The CDR3 is made up of 16 amino acids. Germline V gene lookup returns CDR1 MDHEN and CDR2 SYDVKM. V lost 5 bases and J lost 2; bases outside the gene matches: 6. The CDR3 spells CASSATSGAPTDTQYL. The CDR3 DNA is TGTGCCAGCAGTGCGACTAGCGGGGCCCCCACAGATACGCAGTATCTT.

V usage is TRBV4-1 and J usage is TRBJ1-1; D remains ambiguous. This CDR3 comprises 15 residues. Per germline, CDR1 MGHRA and CDR2 YSYEKL. V lost 3 bases and J 3 bases, leaving 14 bases between the germline ends. The DNA of the CDR3 is TGCGCCAGCAGCCACGTTCTAAGGGAGGACACTGAAGCTTTCTTT. Amino acids: CASSHVLREDTEAFF.

The chain couples TRBV4-3 to TRBJ2-2; D remains unclear. The CDR3 runs 14 residues. V was cut by 0 bases and J by 4 bases, with 6 bases left in between. From germline, CDR1 is LGHNA and CDR2 YSLEER. CDR3 bases: TGCGCCAGCAGCCAAGAGTTAGGCACCGGGGAGCTGTTTTTT. Protein: CASSQELGTGELFF.

The rearrangement joins TRBV28 to TRBJ2-5; 9 nucleotides align to TRBD2. J was trimmed by 2 bases and V by 5 bases; bases with no gene match: 21. This CDR3 is 20 amino acids long. Germline assignment: CDR1 MDHEN and CDR2 SYDVKM. CDR3 bases: TGTGCCAGCAGTGCACCTCTCTTTAGCGGGAGTCCCACCCCTCAAGAGACCCAGTACTTC. Protein sequence: CASSAPLFSGSPTPQETQYF.

The chain is built from TRBV28 and TRBJ2-7; D call uncertain. CDR3 length: 16 residues. Germline CDR1 is MDHEN and CDR2 is SYDVKM. V was cut by 6 bases and J by 0 bases, with 18 bases left in between. The DNA of the CDR3 is TGTGCCAGCAGGCTTGGACCGCCGCAGAGCTCCTACGAGCAGTACTTC. This encodes CASRLGPPQSSYEQYF.

The chain couples TRBV30 to TRBJ2-3, with a weak D call TRBD2 (5 bases). Deletions cut 2 bases from V and 4 bases from J, with 7 bases between. The CDR3 has 12 residues. CDR1 GTSNPN and CDR2 SVGIG come from the germline V gene (reference sequence). Written as DNA, the CDR3 is TGTGCCTGGAGTCTAGCAGCAGATACGCAGTATTTT. It codes for CAWSLAADTQYF.

The chain joins TRBV20-1 to TRBJ2-7; D not resolved. The CDR3 spans 11 residues. The germline V gene encodes CDR1 DFQATT and CDR2 SNEGSKA (reference sequence). The V end was cut by 1 base, the J end by 4 bases, with 5 bases between. This CDR3 is CSARATYEQYF. The CDR3 region has the DNA TGCAGTGCTAGAGCGACTTACGAGCAGTACTTC.

Worth noting for this clone: A much larger clone lies a single base off, so this may be a read error. The chain links TRBV29-1 to TRBJ2-5; TRBD2 is a possible D gene (7 bases). The DNA end is a closer match to TRBJ2-7, so the J assignment may be wrong. The V gene's germline CDR1 is SQVTM and CDR2 ANQGSEA. The CDR3 has 13 residues. The CDR3 DNA follows: TGCAGCGCTACTAAGGGGGGGCCCTACGAGCAGTACTTC. Translation gives CSATKGGPYEQYF.

This chain uses TRBV2 with TRBJ1-2; 8 bases align to TRBD1. The V gene's germline CDR1 is SNHLY and CDR2 FYNNEI. The CDR3 spans 14 residues. V was clipped by 5 bases and J by 7 bases; unmatched bases: 9. CDR3 sequence: CASSMTGEVTGYTF. CDR3 coding DNA: TGTGCCAGCAGTATGACAGGGGAGGTGACTGGCTACACCTTC.

The CDR3 bases are TGTGCCAGCAGCTTGATGGGGCGGGGGCTCTCCACAGATACGCAGTATTTT. Encoded protein: CASSLMGRGLSTDTQYF. The chain employs TRBV5-6 and TRBJ2-3, with D maybe TRBD2 (7 bases). V shed 1 base and J shed 2 bases, with 17 bases lying between them. The CDR3 runs 17 residues. The germline CDR1 and CDR2 sequences are SGHDT and YYEEEE.

The chain couples TRBV5-4 to TRBJ1-4; 9 nucleotides align to TRBD1. Germline CDR1 reads SGHNT; CDR2 reads YYREEE (reference sequence). The CDR3 has 15 amino acids. The V and J ends lost 0 bases and 5 bases, in that order; junction bases with no gene match: 2. CDR3 amino acids: CASSLGGTGNEKLFF. CDR3 nucleotides: TGTGCCAGCAGCTTGGGAGGGACAGGGAATGAAAAACTGTTTTTT.

This rearrangement joins TRBV21-1 to TRBJ2-5; the D call TRBD1 from the table was never checked on the DNA. TRBV21-1 is a documented pseudogene. This CDR3 is 14 amino acids long. The CDR3 region has the DNA TGTGCCAGCAGCAAAATGGGCAGACAAGAGACCCAGTACTTC. The encoded protein is CASSKMGRQETQYF.

The rearrangement uses TRBV7-2 and TRBJ2-7, with TRBD2 as a possible D gene (6 bases). Germline lookup yields CDR1 SGHTA and CDR2 FQGNSA. This CDR3 contains 14 residues. V dropped 3 bases and J dropped 1 base, with 10 bases sitting between them. The CDR3 loop reads CASSFGGSSYEQYF. The CDR3 nucleotides are TGTGCCAGCAGCTTTGGGGGGTCTTCCTACGAGCAGTACTTC.

This clone has just one count. V gene TRBV7-9 combines with J gene TRBJ1-1; D ambiguous. Germline loops: CDR1 SEHNR, CDR2 FQNEAQ (reference sequence). The CDR3 contains 15 residues. Trimming removed 5 bases at V and 0 bases at J, with 13 bases between. The CDR3 sequence is CASSPARHMNTEAFF. DNA of the CDR3: TGTGCCAGCAGCCCAGCGAGACATATGAACACTGAAGCTTTCTTT.

The table lists this clone with a few counts. Other DNA sequences in the sample encode the same CDR3. The chain recombines TRBV7-9 with TRBJ2-7; a possible D gene is TRBD2 (5 bases). With 5 bases removed from V and 2 bases from J, the gap between germline ends came to 7 bases. The CDR3 has 12 residues. Germline-derived CDR1 and CDR2 are SEHNR and FQNEAQ (reference sequence). CDR3 in DNA: TGTGCCAGCAGCAGAGGGACCTACGAGCAGTACTTC. This translates into CASSRGTYEQYF.

The chain uses TRBV5-1 and TRBJ2-5; tentative D call: TRBD2 (6 bases). CDR1 and CDR2 (germline): SGHRS, YFSETQ. V was cut by 0 bases and J by 5 bases, with 20 bases left in between. This CDR3 is built from 17 residues. The CDR3 sequence: CASSLAPVSGELETQYF. The CDR3 coding sequence is TGCGCCAGCAGCTTGGCCCCTGTATCGGGAGAATTGGAGACCCAGTACTTC. Looking up the rest from reference TRBV5-1 and TRBJ2-5 gives the full variable domain: KAGVTQTPRYLIKTRGQQVTLSCSPISGHRSVSWYQQTPGQGLQFLFEYFSETQRNKGNFPGRFSGRQFSNSRSEMNVSTLELGDSALYLCASSLAPVSGELETQYFGPGTRLLVL.

This rearrangement joins TRBV11-3 to TRBJ2-3; D uncertain. This CDR3 is built from 14 residues. V gave up 5 bases and J gave up 2 bases, with 11 bases separating them. CDR1 SGHNT and CDR2 YENEEA come from the germline V gene. In nucleotides, the CDR3 is TGTGCCAGCAGCCATCTGGCGGACACAGATACGCAGTATTTT. Protein sequence: CASSHLADTDTQYF.

This sequence joins TRBV30 and TRBJ2-6; D unclear. Trimming shortened V by 2 bases and J by 0 bases, and 8 bases separated the two germline ends. The CDR3 has 15 amino acids. Germline CDR1 is GTSNPN and CDR2 is SVGIG (reference sequence). The CDR3 DNA sequence: TGTGCCTGGAGTAACGAAAACTCTGGGGCCAACGTCCTGACTTTC. As protein: CAWSNENSGANVLTF.

The J gene is TRBJ2-5, the V gene TRBV28, with 9 nucleotides matching TRBD2. The CDR3 has 16 residues. Germline V CDR1 and CDR2: MDHEN, SYDVKM. V lost 1 base to trimming and J lost 1 base; unmatched junction nucleotides: 4. Written as DNA, the CDR3 is TGTGCCAGCAGTTTATCTAGCGGGACACTCCAAGAGACCCAGTACTTC. Protein: CASSLSSGTLQETQYF.

J is TRBJ2-7 and V is TRBV2, with D possibly being TRBD1 (6 bases). The CDR3 is 14 residues long. Germline assignment: CDR1 SNHLY and CDR2 FYNNEI. Trimming removed 6 bases from V and 2 bases from J, with 14 bases in between. DNA for the CDR3: TGTGCCAGCAGACCCGGACAGACCCCCTACGAGCAGTACTTC. Protein product: CASRPGQTPYEQYF. The full variable domain, with the rest looked up from reference TRBV2 and TRBJ2-7, is EPEVTQTPSHQVTQMGQEVILRCVPISNHLYFYWYRQILGQKVEFLVSFYNNEISEKSEIFDDQFSVERPDGSNFTLKIRSTKLEDSAMYFCASRPGQTPYEQYFGPGTRLTVT.

The chain recombines TRBV20-1 with TRBJ2-5, with D unresolved. The germline V and J ends were trimmed by 4 bases and 3 bases, with 6 bases remaining between them. This CDR3 spans 11 amino acids. CDR1 is DFQATT and CDR2 is SNEGSKA in the germline V gene (reference sequence). CDR3 bases: TGCAGTGCTACAGCTAAAGAGACCCAGTACTTC. It is translated as CSATAKETQYF.

J is TRBJ2-2 and V is TRBV15; D remains unclear. CDR3 length equals 13 residues. CDR1 and CDR2 from the germline V gene are LNHNV and YYDKDF (reference sequence). V was clipped by 1 base and J by 5 bases, with 5 bases between them. CDR3 sequence: CATSRAGTGELFF. DNA of the CDR3: TGTGCCACCAGCAGAGCCGGGACCGGGGAGCTGTTTTTT.

In its sample, this clone was seen a few times. This chain joins TRBV11-3 and TRBJ2-5, with 8 nucleotides matching TRBD1. The tail of the sequence fits TRBJ2-7 better, so the J call may be wrong. CDR1 is SGHNT, CDR2 YENEEA, per germline. The CDR3 is 15 amino acids. The CDR3 DNA follows: TGTGCCAGCAGCTTACCAGGGGGCACGGGCTACGAGCAGTACTTC. Encoded protein: CASSLPGGTGYEQYF.

The J gene is TRBJ2-7, the V gene TRBV30; D gene unclear. Trimming removed 1 base at V and 2 bases at J, with 6 bases between. Germline V gene data show CDR1 as GTSNPN and CDR2 as SVGIG (reference sequence). The CDR3 is 12 residues long. In DNA, the CDR3 is TGTGCCTGGAGTGCCAGTACCTACGAGCAGTACTTC. Residues: CAWSASTYEQYF.

J is TRBJ2-1 and V is TRBV10-3; 8 bases map to TRBD1. The CDR3 spans 17 residues. V lost 0 bases, J lost 0 bases, and 4 bases stayed unmatched. The germline CDR1 and CDR2 sequences are ENHRY and SYGVKD. CDR3 residues: CAISESTGTGSYNEQFF. In DNA, the CDR3 is TGTGCCATCAGTGAGTCCACCGGGACAGGCTCCTACAATGAGCAGTTCTTC.

The V and J genes are TRBV5-5 and TRBJ2-2; TRBD1 agrees at 9 bases. The CDR3 is 14 amino acids. V lost 4 bases to trimming and J lost 5 bases; unmatched junction nucleotides: 3. The germline V gene encodes CDR1 SGHKS and CDR2 YYEKEE (reference sequence). The CDR3 here is CASSLGQGTGELFF. DNA for the CDR3: TGTGCCAGCAGCCTGGGACAGGGTACCGGGGAGCTGTTTTTT. The full variable domain, rest sourced from reference TRBV5-5 and TRBJ2-2, is DAGVTQSPTHLIKTRGQQVTLRCSPISGHKSVSWYQQVLGQGPQFIFQYYEKEERGRGNFPDRFSARQFPNYSSELNVNALLLGDSALYLCASSLGQGTGELFFGEGSRLTVL.

The chain recombines TRBV6-5 with TRBJ2-7; no firm D call. CDR1 and CDR2 (germline): MNHEY, SVGAGI. This CDR3 has 15 amino acids. V lost 2 bases and J 1 base, leaving 12 bases between the germline ends. CDR3 in amino acids: CASSYAQVFSYEQYF. DNA of the CDR3: TGTGCCAGCAGTTACGCGCAGGTTTTTTCCTACGAGCAGTACTTC.

Turning to this clone: A much more abundant neighbour one base away suggests this may be a read error. In the same sample, other DNA sequences code for this CDR3. The chain links TRBV7-9 to TRBJ2-5; weak D call: TRBD1 (6 bases). CDR3 length equals 15 residues. Deletions cut 4 bases from V and 8 bases from J, with 20 bases between. Germline-derived CDR1 and CDR2 are SEHNR and FQNEAQ (reference sequence). The CDR3 here is CASSSFFRGSGTQYF. CDR3 sequence (DNA): TGTGCCAGCAGCTCATTTTTCAGGGGAAGCGGAACCCAGTACTTC.

The chain recombines TRBV2 with TRBJ2-7; a possible D gene is TRBD1 (5 bases). The CDR3 covers 13 residues. Germline V gives CDR1 SNHLY, CDR2 FYNNEI. Between the trimmed V and J ends, which lost 7 bases and 3 bases, there was a span of 13 bases. The CDR3 reads CASKGLKVYEQYF. The CDR3 DNA follows: TGTGCCAGCAAGGGGCTCAAAGTCTACGAGCAGTACTTC. The whole variable domain, remainder taken from reference TRBV2 and TRBJ2-7, is EPEVTQTPSHQVTQMGQEVILRCVPISNHLYFYWYRQILGQKVEFLVSFYNNEISEKSEIFDDQFSVERPDGSNFTLKIRSTKLEDSAMYFCASKGLKVYEQYFGPGTRLTVT.

This sequence joins TRBV9 and TRBJ2-2, with D perhaps matching TRBD1 or TRBD2 (5 bases each). This CDR3 has 14 amino acids. Germline V gives CDR1 SGDLS, CDR2 YYNGEE. V was cut by 2 bases and J by 7 bases, with 12 bases left in between. Here the CDR3 reads CASSVLGDGGELFF. The DNA of the CDR3 is TGTGCCAGCAGCGTCTTGGGGGACGGCGGGGAGCTGTTTTTT.